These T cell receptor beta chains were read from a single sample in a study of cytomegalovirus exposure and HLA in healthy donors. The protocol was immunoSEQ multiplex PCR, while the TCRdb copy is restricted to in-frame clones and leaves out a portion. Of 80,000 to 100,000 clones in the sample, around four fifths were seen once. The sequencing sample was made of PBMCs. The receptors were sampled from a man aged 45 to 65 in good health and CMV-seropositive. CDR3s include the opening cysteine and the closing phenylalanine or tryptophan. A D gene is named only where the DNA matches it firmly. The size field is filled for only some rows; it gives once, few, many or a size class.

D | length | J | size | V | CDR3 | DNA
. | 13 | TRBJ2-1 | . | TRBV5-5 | CASSLWGDNEQFF | TGTGCCAGCAGCTTGTGGGGAGACAATGAGCAGTTCTTC
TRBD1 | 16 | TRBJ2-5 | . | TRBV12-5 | CASSKEEATGQKTQYF | TGTGCTAGTTCAAAGGAAGAGGCGACAGGGCAGAAGACCCAGTACTTC
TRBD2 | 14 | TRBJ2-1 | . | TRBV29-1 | CSVEDLAGYNEQFF | TGCAGCGTTGAAGACCTAGCGGGGTACAATGAGCAGTTCTTC
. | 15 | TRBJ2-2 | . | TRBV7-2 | CASSLRTSNTGELFF | TGTGCCAGCAGCTTAAGGACTTCTAACACCGGGGAGCTGTTTTTT
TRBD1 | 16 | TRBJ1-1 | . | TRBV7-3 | CASSTFGQGGSTEAFF | TGTGCCAGCAGCACCTTTGGACAGGGGGGGAGCACTGAAGCTTTCTTT
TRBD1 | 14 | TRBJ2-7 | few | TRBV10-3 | CAISVGTDFYEQYF | TGTGCCATCAGTGTGGGGACAGACTTTTACGAGCAGTACTTC
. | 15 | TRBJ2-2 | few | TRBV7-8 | CASSLGRLNTGELFF | TGTGCCAGCAGCTTAGGCAGGCTCAACACCGGGGAGCTGTTTTTT
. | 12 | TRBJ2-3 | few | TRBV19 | CASSIVGSTQYF | TGTGCCAGTAGTATAGTGGGGAGTACGCAGTATTTT
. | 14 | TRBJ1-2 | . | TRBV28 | CASSDSGDNYGYTF | TGTGCCAGCAGCGATTCCGGGGATAACTATGGCTACACCTTC
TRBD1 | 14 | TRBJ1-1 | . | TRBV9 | CASSVAGGASEAFF | TGTGCCAGCAGCGTAGCAGGGGGCGCCTCCGAAGCTTTCTTT
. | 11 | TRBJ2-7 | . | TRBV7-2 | CASSRSYEQYF | TGTGCCAGCAGCCGCTCCTACGAGCAGTACTTC
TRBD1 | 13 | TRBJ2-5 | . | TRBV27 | CASSINRDRGRYF | TGTGCCAGCAGTATTAACCGGGACAGGGGACGGTACTTC
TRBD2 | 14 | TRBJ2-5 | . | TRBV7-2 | CASQIAGGEETQYF | TGTGCCAGCCAAATAGCGGGGGGGGAGGAGACCCAGTACTTC
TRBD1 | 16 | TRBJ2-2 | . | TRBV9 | CASSVVGTGATGELFF | TGTGCCAGCAGCGTAGTAGGGACAGGGGCAACCGGGGAGCTGTTTTTT
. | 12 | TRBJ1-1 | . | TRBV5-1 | CASSLDSGGAFF | TGCGCCAGCAGCTTGGACTCCGGGGGTGCTTTCTTT
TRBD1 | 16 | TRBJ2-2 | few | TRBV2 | CASSAGTGRGAGELFF | TGTGCCAGCAGTGCCGGGACAGGGAGGGGGGCCGGGGAGCTGTTTTTT